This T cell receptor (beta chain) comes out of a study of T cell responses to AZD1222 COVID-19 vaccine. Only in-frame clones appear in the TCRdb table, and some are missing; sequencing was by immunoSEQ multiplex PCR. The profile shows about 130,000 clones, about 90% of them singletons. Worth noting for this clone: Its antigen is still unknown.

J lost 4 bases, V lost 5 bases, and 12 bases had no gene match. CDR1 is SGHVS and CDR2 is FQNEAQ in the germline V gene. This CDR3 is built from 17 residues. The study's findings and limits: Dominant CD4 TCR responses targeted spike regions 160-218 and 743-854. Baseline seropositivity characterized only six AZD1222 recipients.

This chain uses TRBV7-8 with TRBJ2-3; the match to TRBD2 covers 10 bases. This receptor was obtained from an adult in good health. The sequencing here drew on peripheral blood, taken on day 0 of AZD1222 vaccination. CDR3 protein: CASSMLSGGAGADTQYF. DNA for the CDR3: TGTGCCAGCAGCATGCTAAGCGGGGGGGCCGGAGCAGATACGCAGTATTTT. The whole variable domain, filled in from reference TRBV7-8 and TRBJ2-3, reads GAGVSQSPRYKVAKRGQDVALRCDPISGHVSLFWYQQALGQGPEFLTYFQNEAQLDKSGLPSDRFFAERPEGSVSTLKIQRTQQEDSAVYLCASSMLSGGAGADTQYFGPGTRLTVL.